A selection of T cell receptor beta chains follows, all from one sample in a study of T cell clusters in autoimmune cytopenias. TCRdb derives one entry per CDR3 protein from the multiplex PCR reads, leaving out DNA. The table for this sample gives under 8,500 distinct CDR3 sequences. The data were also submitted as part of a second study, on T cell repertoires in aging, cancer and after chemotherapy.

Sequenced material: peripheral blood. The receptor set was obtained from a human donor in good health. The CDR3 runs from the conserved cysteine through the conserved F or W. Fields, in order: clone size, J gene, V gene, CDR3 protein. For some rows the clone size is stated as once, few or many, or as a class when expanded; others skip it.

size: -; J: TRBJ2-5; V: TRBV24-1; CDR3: CATSDLRQGAGETQYF
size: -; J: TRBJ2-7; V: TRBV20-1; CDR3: CSARGFPGGGVGGRVYEQYF
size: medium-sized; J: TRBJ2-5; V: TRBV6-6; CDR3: CASSYRDGETQYF
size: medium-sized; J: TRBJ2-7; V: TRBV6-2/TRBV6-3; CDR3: CASRGTSGRISSYEQYF
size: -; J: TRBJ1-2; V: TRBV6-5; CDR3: CASSYGTGTDGYTF
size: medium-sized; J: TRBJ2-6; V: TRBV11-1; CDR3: CASSLAGANVLTF
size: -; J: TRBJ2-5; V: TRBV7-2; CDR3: CASSLAGTAKETQYF
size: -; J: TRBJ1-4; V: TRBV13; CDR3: CASSRGTGDRKLFF
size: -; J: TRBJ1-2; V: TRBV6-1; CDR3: CASSEQGSNYGYTF
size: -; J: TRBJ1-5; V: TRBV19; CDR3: CASSIDRTVYSNQPQHF
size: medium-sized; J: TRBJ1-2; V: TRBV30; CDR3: CAWSVGGGWQGYGYTF
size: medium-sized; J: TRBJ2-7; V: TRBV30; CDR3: CAWSEGQGVWYEQYF
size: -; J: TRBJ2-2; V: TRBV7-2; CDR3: CASSLGGGRTGELFF
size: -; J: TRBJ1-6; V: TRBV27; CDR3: CASSLSNFMSSYNSPLHF
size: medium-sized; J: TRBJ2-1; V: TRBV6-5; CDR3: CASRAWHGDPYNEQFF
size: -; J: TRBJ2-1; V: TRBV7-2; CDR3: CASSPSQANEQFF
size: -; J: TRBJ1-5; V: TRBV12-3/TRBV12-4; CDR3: CASSQGLTNQPQHF
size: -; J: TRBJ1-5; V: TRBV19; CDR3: CASSIGQGYQPQHF
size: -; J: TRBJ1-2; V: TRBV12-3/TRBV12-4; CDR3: CASSRGQGRDGYTF
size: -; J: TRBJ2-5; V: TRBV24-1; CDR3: CAVSGGYAQETQYF
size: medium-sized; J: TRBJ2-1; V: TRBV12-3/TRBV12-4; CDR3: CASSPIVSSYNEQFF
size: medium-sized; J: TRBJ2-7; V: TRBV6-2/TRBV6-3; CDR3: CASRVSSAYEQYF
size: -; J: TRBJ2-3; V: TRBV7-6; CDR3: CASSLDRGDTQYF
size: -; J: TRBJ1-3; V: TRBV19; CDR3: CASKTTSSGNTIYF
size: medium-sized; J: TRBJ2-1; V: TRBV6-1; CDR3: CASSSSSGRGSEQFF
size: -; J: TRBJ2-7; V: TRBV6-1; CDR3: CASSEALAGAYEQYF
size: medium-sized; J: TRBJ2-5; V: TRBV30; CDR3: CAWSVGTSEETQYF
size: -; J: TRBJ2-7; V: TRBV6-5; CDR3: CASNRAGTRNYEQYF
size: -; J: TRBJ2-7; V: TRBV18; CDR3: CASSPTRAYEQYF
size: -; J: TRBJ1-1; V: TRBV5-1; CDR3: CASSLEGSNTEAFF
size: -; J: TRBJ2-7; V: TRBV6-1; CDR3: CASSGSAYEQYF
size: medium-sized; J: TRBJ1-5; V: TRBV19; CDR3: CASSPGMGQPQHF
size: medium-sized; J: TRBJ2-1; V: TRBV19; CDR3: CASSNQGARGNEQFF
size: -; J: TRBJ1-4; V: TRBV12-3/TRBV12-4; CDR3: CASSLGQGRLFF
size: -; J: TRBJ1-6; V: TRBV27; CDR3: CASSSRTVWGSSSYNSPLHF
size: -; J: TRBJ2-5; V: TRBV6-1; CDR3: CASSDGAGGGRETQYF
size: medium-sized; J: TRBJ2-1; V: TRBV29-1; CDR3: CSVRPGGPNEQFF
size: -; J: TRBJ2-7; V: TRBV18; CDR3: CASSPRRDRTYEQYF
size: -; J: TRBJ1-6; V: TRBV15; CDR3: CATSTFDSPLHF
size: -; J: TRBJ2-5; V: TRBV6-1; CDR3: CASSGGQETQYF
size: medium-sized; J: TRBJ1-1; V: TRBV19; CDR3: CASSSLDGYTEAFF
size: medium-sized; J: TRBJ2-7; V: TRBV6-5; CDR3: CASNGFNYEQYF
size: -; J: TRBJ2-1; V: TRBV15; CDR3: CATSRRESEQFF
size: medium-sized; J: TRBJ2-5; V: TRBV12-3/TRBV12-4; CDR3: CASSLRTSTAQETQYF
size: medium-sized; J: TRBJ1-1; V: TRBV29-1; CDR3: CSVVVGTGGTEAFF